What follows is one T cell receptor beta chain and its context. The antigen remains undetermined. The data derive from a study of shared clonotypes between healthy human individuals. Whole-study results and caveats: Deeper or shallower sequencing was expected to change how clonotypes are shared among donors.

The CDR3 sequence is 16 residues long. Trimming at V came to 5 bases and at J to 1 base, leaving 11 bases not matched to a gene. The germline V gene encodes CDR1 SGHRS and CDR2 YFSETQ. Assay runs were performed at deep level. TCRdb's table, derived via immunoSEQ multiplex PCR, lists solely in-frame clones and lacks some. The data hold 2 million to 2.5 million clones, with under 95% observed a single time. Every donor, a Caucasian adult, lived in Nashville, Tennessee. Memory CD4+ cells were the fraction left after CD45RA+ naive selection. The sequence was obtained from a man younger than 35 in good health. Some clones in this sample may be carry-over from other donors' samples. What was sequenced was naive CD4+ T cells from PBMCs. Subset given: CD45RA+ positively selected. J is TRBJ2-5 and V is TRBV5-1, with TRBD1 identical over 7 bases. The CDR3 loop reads CASRQGVASSQETQYF. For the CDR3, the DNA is TGCGCCAGCAGGCAGGGGGTCGCGAGCAGCCAAGAGACCCAGTACTTC.